This entry lists 29 T cell receptor beta chains sequenced from one sample in a study of shared T cell receptors in the human thymus (dated by TCRdb to the early 2020s). Library preparation was by the immunoSEQ multiplex PCR assay. Here the immuneACCESS table is served through TCRdb, limited to in-frame sequences with V and J called. Missing clones are a known gap in these copies; in checked studies unresolved V genes cover under half, and the rest lacks a known reason. This sample gives about 660,000 clones in total; roughly 90% of them show up just once. Clones ranked in the top ten supply around 0.0099% of the sample. This same sample was also taken into another study, of human thymus T cells.

The sample was thymocytes. Receptors originate from a boy under two years old with a congenital heart defect. Donor details come from another sample of the same person, matched by shared clones.

This clone appeared once. V usage is TRBV4-3 and J usage is TRBJ2-1, with 11 bases that match TRBD2. Germline assignment: CDR1 LGHNA and CDR2 YSLEER. J was trimmed by 4 bases and V by 0 bases; bases with no gene match: 11. CDR3 length equals 19 residues. The CDR3 bases are TGCGCCAGCAGCCAAGATCCCACTAGCGGGAGCCCCCCTTACAATGAGCAGTTCTTC. The encoded protein is CASSQDPTSGSPPYNEQFF.

DNA of the CDR3: TGTGCCAGCAGTGAAAGACCAGGGGGCTCTGGAAACACCATATATTTT. Its translation: CASSERPGGSGNTIYF. J is TRBJ1-3 and V is TRBV2; 7 nucleotides line up with TRBD1. The ends lost 2 bases at V and 0 bases at J; junction bases unmatched: 4. Germline V CDR1 and CDR2: SNHLY, FYNNEI. CDR3 length equals 16 residues.

The V gene is TRBV6-6, the J gene TRBJ2-3, with D perhaps matching TRBD2 (6 bases). V was shortened by 6 bases and J by 0 bases, with 10 bases between the two germline ends. The CDR3 length is 14 residues. Per the germline V gene, CDR1 is MNHNY and CDR2 is SVGAGI (reference sequence). As DNA, the CDR3 is TGTGCCAGCAGCCCCGGGACTAGCACAGATACGCAGTATTTT. This translates into CASSPGTSTDTQYF.

V gene TRBV15 combines with J gene TRBJ2-5; D possibly corresponds to TRBD2 (6 bases). The CDR3 is 14 amino acids. CDR1 is LNHNV, CDR2 YYDKDF, per germline (reference sequence). V dropped 0 bases and J dropped 5 bases, with 10 bases sitting between them. CDR3 protein: CATSREVRGETQYF. CDR3 DNA sequence: TGTGCCACCAGCAGAGAAGTCCGGGGGGAGACCCAGTACTTC.

The genes are TRBV4-1 and TRBJ2-5; 9 bases are shared with TRBD1. With 5 bases clipped from V and 2 bases from J, the junction kept 9 bases outside the gene matches. The germline CDR1 and CDR2 sequences are MGHRA and YSYEKL. The CDR3 totals 16 residues. CDR3 bases: TGCGCCAGCAGCGCCCGGGACAGGGTTTGGCAAGAGACCCAGTACTTC. It yields the protein CASSARDRVWQETQYF.

This clone has a handful of counts. V is TRBV7-9 and J is TRBJ1-2; D uncertain. CDR1 SEHNR and CDR2 FQNEAQ come from the germline V gene (reference sequence). V was shortened by 1 base and J by 4 bases, with 16 bases between the two germline ends. The CDR3 is made up of 16 amino acids. The CDR3 here is CASSLDRHTRFYGYTF. For the CDR3, the DNA is TGTGCCAGCAGCTTAGATCGACACACTCGTTTCTATGGCTACACCTTC.

V usage is TRBV28 and J usage is TRBJ2-5; the D is unclear. The CDR3 contains 11 residues. Germline CDR1 is MDHEN and CDR2 is SYDVKM. V gave up 5 bases and J gave up 4 bases, with 5 bases separating them. The CDR3 here is CASSRRETQYF. The CDR3 DNA follows: TGTGCCAGCAGTCGGAGAGAGACCCAGTACTTC.

The rearrangement uses TRBV4-1 and TRBJ1-3; no clear D gene. The CDR3 covers 15 residues. Germline CDR1 and CDR2: MGHRA and YSYEKL. Trimming took 0 bases from V and 0 from J, leaving 6 bases between them. The CDR3 region is CASSQDRDSGNTIYF. The CDR3 DNA is TGCGCCAGCAGCCAAGATCGGGACTCTGGAAACACCATATATTTT.

This chain's CDR3 is CASSQETGRTAHNEKLFF. The CDR3 coding sequence is TGCGCCAGCAGCCAAGAAACGGGCAGGACAGCCCATAATGAAAAACTGTTTTTT. The chain recombines TRBV4-1 with TRBJ1-4; tentative D call: TRBD1 (6 bases). The CDR3 extends over 18 amino acids. The germline V gene encodes CDR1 MGHRA and CDR2 YSYEKL. V lost 0 bases and J lost 4, with 18 bases in between.

V gene TRBV4-1 combines with J gene TRBJ1-1, with D possibly being TRBD1 (5 bases). Looked up from germline, CDR1 is MGHRA and CDR2 is YSYEKL. CDR3 length equals 16 residues. V lost 4 bases and J 4 bases, leaving 19 bases between the germline ends. The CDR3 nucleotides read TGCGCCAGCAGCCCCCCCGAAAGGGGAAAGGGCACTGAAGCTTTCTTT. Translation: CASSPPERGKGTEAFF.

The rearrangement uses TRBV7-9 and TRBJ2-7; TRBD1 matches at 8 bases. The CDR3 totals 15 residues. V was pared by 3 bases and J by 7 bases, with 11 bases of the junction left unmatched. Germline CDR1 and CDR2: SEHNR and FQNEAQ (reference sequence). The CDR3 DNA sequence: TGTGCCAGCAGCTTCGCTTTCAGGGGGCGAAAGGAGCAGTACTTC. Protein product: CASSFAFRGRKEQYF.

This clone appeared a few times. The chain has TRBV4-2 and TRBJ2-7; TRBD2 matches 11 bases. Germline CDR1 LGHNA, CDR2 YNFKEQ. The V gene end was trimmed by 5 bases and the J gene end by 2 bases; junction bases not matched to a gene: 5. The CDR3 loop spans 15 amino acids. Here the CDR3 reads CASSFIAGGTYEQYF. CDR3 nucleotide sequence: TGTGCCAGCAGCTTTATAGCGGGAGGGACCTACGAGCAGTACTTC.

The gene calls are TRBV18 and TRBJ2-3; 11 positions match TRBD2. The CDR3 spans 18 residues. CDR1 is KGHSH and CDR2 is LQKENI in the germline V gene. Trimming took 3 bases from V and 0 from J; bases not matched to a gene: 8. CDR3 nucleotide sequence: TGTGCCAGCTCACCGGGACTAGCGGAATTTGAAAGCACAGATACGCAGTATTTT. Protein sequence: CASSPGLAEFESTDTQYF.

J is TRBJ1-1 and V is TRBV12-5; 7 nucleotides match TRBD1. Germline V CDR1 and CDR2: LGHNT, FRNRAP. This CDR3 has 22 residues. V shed 2 bases, J shed 3 bases, and the junction held 27 bases outside the gene matches. Written as DNA, the CDR3 is TGTGCTAGTGGTTTGAGAGCCCCCCACAACAGGGGAACTTTGCATACGTACACTGAAGCTTTCTTT. Encoded protein: CASGLRAPHNRGTLHTYTEAFF. The full variable domain, rest sourced from reference TRBV12-5 and TRBJ1-1, is DARVTQTPRHKVTEMGQEVTMRCQPILGHNTVFWYRQTMMQGLELLAYFRNRAPLDDSGMPKDRFSAEMPDATLATLKIQPSEPRDSAVYFCASGLRAPHNRGTLHTYTEAFFGQGTRLTVV.

The CDR3 loop is CASSLALGPSYNEQFF. The CDR3 DNA reads as TGTGCCAGCAGCTTAGCGCTAGGTCCCTCCTACAATGAGCAGTTCTTC. The chain carries TRBV7-9 and TRBJ2-1; D gene ambiguous. CDR1 and CDR2 (germline): SEHNR, FQNEAQ (reference sequence). V lost 0 bases and J 0 bases, leaving 9 bases between the germline ends. CDR3 length: 16 amino acids.

The chain joins TRBV10-1 to TRBJ1-1; possibly TRBD1 for D (6 bases). Trimming removed 6 bases at V and 0 bases at J, with 20 bases between. There are 17 residues in the CDR3. Germline loops: CDR1 WNHNN, CDR2 SYGVQD (reference sequence). CDR3 residues: CASSRDIEGVMNTEAFF. Written as DNA, the CDR3 is TGCGCCAGCAGCAGGGACATCGAAGGAGTGATGAACACTGAAGCTTTCTTT.

The chain employs TRBV19 and TRBJ1-2; TRBD1 might be the D (6 bases). The V end was cut by 9 bases, the J end by 1 base, with 12 bases between. The germline gives CDR1 LNHDA, CDR2 SQIVND (reference sequence). This CDR3 is 13 amino acids long. CDR3 amino acids: CASRDTHNYGYTF. CDR3 in DNA: TGTGCCAGCCGGGACACTCATAACTATGGCTACACCTTC.

J is TRBJ2-1 and V is TRBV7-3, with 11 bases that match TRBD1. The V gene's germline CDR1 is SGHTA and CDR2 FQGTGA. Losses at the gene ends were 5 bases for V and 0 bases for J; bases not matched to a gene: 18. This CDR3 is built from 21 residues. CDR3: CASSAPPGQGARSFSYNEQFF. The CDR3 bases are TGTGCCAGCAGCGCCCCTCCCGGACAGGGGGCGCGGAGTTTCTCCTACAATGAGCAGTTCTTC.

The rearrangement joins TRBV7-3 to TRBJ1-4; no reliable D call. CDR1 is SGHTA, CDR2 FQGTGA, per germline. The CDR3 extends over 12 amino acids. V gave up 3 bases and J gave up 11 bases, with 10 bases separating them. The CDR3 spells CASSLERLKLFF. Here the CDR3 DNA reads TGTGCCAGCAGCTTGGAGAGGCTGAAACTGTTTTTT.

This chain uses TRBV7-6 with TRBJ2-1, with 10 bases aligning to TRBD1. This CDR3 contains 16 residues. With V trimmed by 5 bases and J by 1 base, 5 bases remained unmatched. CDR1 and CDR2 (germline): SGHVS, FNYEAQ. DNA of the CDR3: TGTGCCAGCAGCCACAGACAGGGGGCGTCCTACAATGAGCAGTTCTTC. Protein sequence: CASSHRQGASYNEQFF.

The chain employs TRBV4-3 and TRBJ2-2; 11 nucleotides agree with TRBD2. J was trimmed by 1 base and V by 4 bases; bases with no gene match: 11. Germline CDR1 and CDR2: LGHNA and YSLEER. The CDR3 totals 19 residues. CDR3 in amino acids: CASSRRLAGGEWNTGELFF. The CDR3 coding sequence is TGCGCCAGCAGCCGAAGGCTAGCGGGAGGCGAGTGGAACACCGGGGAGCTGTTTTTT.

This chain connects TRBV2 to TRBJ2-7; maybe TRBD1 (6 bases). The CDR3 totals 12 residues. V was pared by 4 bases and J by 3 bases, with 7 bases between. Per the germline V gene, CDR1 is SNHLY and CDR2 is FYNNEI. Written as DNA, the CDR3 is TGTGCCAGCAGTGCGACAGGCTACGAGCAGTACTTC. Protein product: CASSATGYEQYF.

The chain employs TRBV7-2 and TRBJ2-1, with 7 bases aligning to TRBD2. Germline V gene lookup returns CDR1 SGHTA and CDR2 FQGNSA. CDR3 length equals 17 residues. The junction had 15 bases not matched to a gene; V was cut back by 1 base and J by 9 bases. The CDR3 DNA is TGTGCCAGCAGCTTAGTTTCCGAATCGGGGAGGGCAGGTGAGCAGTTCTTC. Amino acid sequence: CASSLVSESGRAGEQFF.

J is TRBJ2-7 and V is TRBV6-5, with D perhaps TRBD2 (6 bases). Germline V CDR1 and CDR2: MNHEY, SVGAGI. CDR3 size: 15 residues. The V end lost 5 bases, the J end lost 1 base, and 15 bases lay between the germline ends. This CDR3 is CASSTGLIGSYEQYF. Here the CDR3 DNA reads TGTGCCAGCAGTACCGGACTAATTGGGTCCTACGAGCAGTACTTC.

This clone was found once. CDR3: CATSRGPGGDYEQYF. The CDR3 DNA reads as TGTGCCACCAGCAGAGGCCCCGGAGGGGACTACGAGCAGTACTTC. The chain uses TRBV15 and TRBJ2-7; weak D call: TRBD2 (6 bases). The CDR3 has 15 amino acids. The germline V gene encodes CDR1 LNHNV and CDR2 YYDKDF (reference sequence). Trimming removed 1 base from V and 3 bases from J, with 13 bases in between.

This clone was seen just once. The chain joins TRBV5-4 to TRBJ2-5, with 7 bases fitting TRBD2. The V gene end was trimmed by 4 bases and the J gene end by 4 bases; junction bases not matched to a gene: 4. From germline, CDR1 is SGHNT and CDR2 YYREEE (reference sequence). The length of the CDR3 is 13 residues. For the CDR3, the DNA is TGTGCCAGCAGCCCCACTAGCGTAGAGACCCAGTACTTC. It yields the protein CASSPTSVETQYF.

This clone was observed a single time. This CDR3 reads CASSLNRVRPGTEAFF. The CDR3 coding sequence is TGTGCCAGCAGCTTGAACAGGGTCCGCCCAGGCACTGAAGCTTTCTTT. The chain recombines TRBV5-5 with TRBJ1-1; a weak D match, TRBD1 (6 bases). Trimming took 1 base from V and 4 from J, leaving 17 bases between them. The CDR3 spans 16 residues. Germline values: CDR1 SGHKS, CDR2 YYEKEE (reference sequence).

The chain employs TRBV29-1 and TRBJ1-4, with D possibly being TRBD1 (5 bases). The V gene's germline CDR1 is SQVTM and CDR2 ANQGSEA. V was shortened by 8 bases and J by 8 bases, with 18 bases between the two germline ends. The CDR3 covers 13 residues. As DNA, the CDR3 is TGCAGCCCGCCCGGGGAGGGGTACGAAAAACTGTTTTTT. This translates into CSPPGEGYEKLFF.

The chain carries TRBV4-2 and TRBJ1-2; D possibly corresponds to TRBD1 (5 bases). Trimming took off 0 bases at V and 6 bases at J, with 14 bases between the two ends. Germline V lookup: CDR1 LGHNA, CDR2 YNFKEQ. There are 15 residues in the CDR3. CDR3 amino acids: CASSQEYHRRHGYTF. The CDR3 nucleotides are TGTGCCAGCAGCCAAGAATATCACAGGCGCCATGGCTACACCTTC.